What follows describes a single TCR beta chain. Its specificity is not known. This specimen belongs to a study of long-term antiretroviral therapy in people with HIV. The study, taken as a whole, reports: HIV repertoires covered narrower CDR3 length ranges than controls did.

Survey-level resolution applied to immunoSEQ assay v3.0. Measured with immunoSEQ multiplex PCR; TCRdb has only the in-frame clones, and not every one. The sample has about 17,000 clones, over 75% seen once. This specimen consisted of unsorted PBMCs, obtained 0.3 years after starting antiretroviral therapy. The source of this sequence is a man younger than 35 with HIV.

The CDR3 is CASSWDRVSGELFF. Here the CDR3 DNA reads TGTGCCAGCAGCTGGGACAGGGTATCCGGGGAGCTGTTTTTT. This chain links TRBV28 with TRBJ2-2; 9 bases align to TRBD1. The CDR3 sequence is 14 residues long. The germline gives CDR1 MDHEN, CDR2 SYDVKM. V was clipped by 6 bases and J by 6 bases; unmatched bases: 5. The full variable domain, in which reference TRBV28 and TRBJ2-2 provide the parts outside the CDR3, is DVKVTQSSRYLVKRTGEKVFLECVQDMDHENMFWYRQDPGLGLRLIYFSYDVKMKEKGDIPEGYSVSREKKERFSLILESASTNQTSMYLCASSWDRVSGELFFGEGSRLTVL.